The 8 T cell receptor beta chains presented below share a single source sample, sequenced in a study of regulatory T cells in long-lasting Graves disease. The time point denotes: newly diagnosed GD, antithyroid drugs for less than 3 months. Scientists built the TCR library using RNA that was extracted from PBMCs. Construction of the TCR beta libraries employed iRepertoire HTBI primers in conjunction with Arm-PCR of CDR3 regions. TCRdb itself ran the multiplex PCR reads through MiXCR, one entry per CDR3 protein. The sample contains 450,000 to 650,000 distinct CDR3 sequences, more than 15% of which appear only once. These data also featured in a second study, about T cells in Graves' hyperthyroidism and ophthalmopathy.

The source was peripheral blood mononuclear cells (PBMCs), collected at new diagnosis, from a patient treated with antithyroid drugs. The receptors come from a woman between 40 and 65 years old with Graves disease.

As to this clonotype: The junction shows a germline mismatch at one end, possibly a read error. The chain couples TRBV9 to TRBJ2-6, with 10 bases identical to TRBD2. Germline CDR1 SGDLS, CDR2 YYNGEE. This CDR3 comprises 16 residues. CDR3 region: CACSGGAVSGANVLTF. The CDR3 DNA follows: TGTGCCTGCAGCGGGGGGGCCGTCTCTGGGGCCAACGTCCTGACTTTC.

This clonotype was seen ten or more times. The chain is built from TRBV7-2 and TRBJ2-5; possible D gene TRBD1, 5 bases. Between the trimmed V and J ends, which lost 1 base and 5 bases, there was a span of 17 bases. The CDR3 consists of 16 residues. The germline V gene has CDR1 SGHTA and CDR2 FQGNSA. CDR3 DNA sequence: TGTGCCAGCAGCTTAGGACTGGACACCCTTTTCGAGACCCAGTACTTC. Its translation is CASSLGLDTLFETQYF.

This clonotype appeared many times. This chain uses TRBV11-2 with TRBJ2-7; a possible D gene is TRBD1 (6 bases). V lost 5 bases and J lost 6, with 11 bases in between. CDR1 is SGHAT and CDR2 is FQNNGV in the germline V gene. CDR3 length: 12 amino acids. The CDR3 spells CASSNRDTEQYF. The CDR3 nucleotides are TGTGCCAGCAGCAACCGGGACACCGAGCAGTACTTC. Complete variable domain (other parts from reference TRBV11-2 and TRBJ2-7): EAGVAQSPRYKIIEKRQSVAFWCNPISGHATLYWYQQILGQGPKLLIQFQNNGVVDDSQLPKDRFSAERLKGVDSTLKIQPAKLEDSAVYLCASSNRDTEQYFGPGTRLTVT.

This clonotype was seen at least ten times. The V call is TRBV3-1, the J call TRBJ1-1, with D uncertain. This CDR3 contains 12 residues. V was cut by 0 bases and J by 11 bases, with 10 bases left in between. Germline lookup yields CDR1 LGHDT and CDR2 YNNKEL (reference sequence). In nucleotides, the CDR3 is TGTGCCAGCAGCCAAGATTACTTGAGGGCTTTCTTT. It yields the protein CASSQDYLRAFF.

The rearrangement links TRBV2 to TRBJ1-2, with a weak D call TRBD1 (5 bases). The CDR3 has 15 residues. Germline CDR1 reads SNHLY; CDR2 reads FYNNEI. Trimming removed 0 bases from V and 1 base from J, with 9 bases in between. Here the CDR3 reads CASSEAGRDNYGYTF. The CDR3 DNA reads TGTGCCAGCAGTGAAGCGGGCAGGGATAACTATGGCTACACCTTC.

As to this clonotype: A much bigger clone sits one base away, suggesting this may be a read error. The J gene is TRBJ2-3, the V gene TRBV28; D assignment may be TRBD1 or TRBD2 (6 bases each). The CDR3 spans 15 residues. Germline V lookup: CDR1 MDHEN, CDR2 SYDVKM. CDR3 DNA sequence: TGTGCCAGCAGTTTAAGGGGGGCCAGCACAGATACGCGGTATTTT. Protein product: CASSLRGASTDTRYF.

The V gene is TRBV28, the J gene TRBJ2-7; 8 bases fit TRBD1. With V trimmed by 5 bases and J by 6 bases, 18 bases remained unmatched. CDR1 and CDR2 from the germline V gene are MDHEN and SYDVKM. The CDR3 is 17 amino acids. The CDR3, as DNA: TGTGCCAGCAGTCCAAGAACGAGCCGGACAGGGCCTCGCGAGCAGTACTTC. Amino acid sequence: CASSPRTSRTGPREQYF. Looking up the rest from reference TRBV28 and TRBJ2-7 gives the full variable domain: DVKVTQSSRYLVKRTGEKVFLECVQDMDHENMFWYRQDPGLGLRLIYFSYDVKMKEKGDIPEGYSVSREKKERFSLILESASTNQTSMYLCASSPRTSRTGPREQYFGPGTRLTVT.

This clonotype was observed many times. V and J are TRBV27 and TRBJ2-7; tentative D call: TRBD1 (6 bases). The length of the CDR3 is 13 residues. The V and J ends lost 7 bases and 7 bases respectively, with 17 bases between them. CDR1 and CDR2 from the germline V gene are MNHEY and SMNVEV (reference sequence). CDR3 sequence reads: CASIGYRDREQYF. DNA of the CDR3: TGTGCCAGCATAGGATACAGGGATAGGGAGCAGTACTTC.